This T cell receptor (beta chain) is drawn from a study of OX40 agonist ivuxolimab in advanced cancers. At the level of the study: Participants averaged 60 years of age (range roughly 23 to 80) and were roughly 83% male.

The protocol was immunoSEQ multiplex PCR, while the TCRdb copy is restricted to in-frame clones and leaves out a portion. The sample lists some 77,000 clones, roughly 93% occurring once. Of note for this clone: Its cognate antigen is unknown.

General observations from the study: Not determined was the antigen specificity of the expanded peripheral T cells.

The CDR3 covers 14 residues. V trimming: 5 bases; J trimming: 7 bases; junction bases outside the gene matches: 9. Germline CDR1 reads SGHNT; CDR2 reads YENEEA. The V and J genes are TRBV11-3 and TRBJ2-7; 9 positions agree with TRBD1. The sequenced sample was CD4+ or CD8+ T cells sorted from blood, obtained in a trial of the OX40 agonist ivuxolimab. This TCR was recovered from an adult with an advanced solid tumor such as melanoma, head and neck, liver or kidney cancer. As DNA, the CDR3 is TGTGCCAGCAGCCCCGGGACAGGGTTAGGAGAGCAGTACTTC. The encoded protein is CASSPGTGLGEQYF.